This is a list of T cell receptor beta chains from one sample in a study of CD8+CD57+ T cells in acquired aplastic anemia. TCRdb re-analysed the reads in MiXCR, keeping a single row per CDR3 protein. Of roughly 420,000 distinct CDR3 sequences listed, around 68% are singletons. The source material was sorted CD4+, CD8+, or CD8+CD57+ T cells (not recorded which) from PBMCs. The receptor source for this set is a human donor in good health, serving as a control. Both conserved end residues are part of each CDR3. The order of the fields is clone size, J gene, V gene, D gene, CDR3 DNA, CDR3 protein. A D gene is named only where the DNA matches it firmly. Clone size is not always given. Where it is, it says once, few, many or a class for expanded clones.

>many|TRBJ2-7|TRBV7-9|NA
TGTGCCAGCAGCTTGGGACGGTCTTACGAGCAGTACTTC
CASSLGRSYEQYF
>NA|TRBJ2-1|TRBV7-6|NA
TGTGCCAGCAGCCCGACGGGGCAGACCTACGAGCAGTACCTGTTCTTC
CASSPTGQTYEQYLFF
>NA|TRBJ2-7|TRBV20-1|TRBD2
TGCGGGGGGACTAGCGGGGCGTACGAGCAGTACTTC
CGGTSGAYEQYF
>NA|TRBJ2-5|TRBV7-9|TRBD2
TGTGCCAGCAGCTGCACTAGCGACGGAGGTGGGGAGACCCAGTACTTC
CASSCTSDGGGETQYF
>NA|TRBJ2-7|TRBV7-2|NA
TGTGCCAGCAGCACAGGGGGAGGGGCAACAGACGGCTACTTC
CASSTGGGATDGYF
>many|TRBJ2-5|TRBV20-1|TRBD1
TGCAGTGCTAGAGATTTAGGGGGCCCGGAGACCCAGTACTTC
CSARDLGGPETQYF
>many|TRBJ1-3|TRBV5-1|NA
TGCGCCAGCAGTTCAGGGCTTGGGCGATGGGGAAACACCATATATTTT
CASSSGLGRWGNTIYF
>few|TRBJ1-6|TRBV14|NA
TGTGCCAGCAGCGACAGGACAGAGCCTAATTCACCCCTCCACTTT
CASSDRTEPNSPLHF
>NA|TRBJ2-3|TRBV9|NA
TGTGCCAGCAGCTTACGACCAGGGTCATCAGGTACGCAGTATTTT
CASSLRPGSSGTQYF
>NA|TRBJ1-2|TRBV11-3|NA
TGTGCCAGCAGCTTAGGGACGCTGAACTATGGCTACACCTTC
CASSLGTLNYGYTF